This TCR beta chain derives from a study of molecular identifiers for immune sequencing clone quantification. General study results and limits: The study found clones above 20 RNA copies held over 97% of effector molecules and under 1% in naive cells.

Isolation of naive CD8 T cells was achieved by sorting on a CD8+CD4-CCR7+CD45RA+ phenotype. Previously described methods and listed TCR primers were employed for the bulk TCR libraries. MiXCR, run by TCRdb on the PCR reads, gives a single entry per CDR3 protein. The table records approximately 550,000 distinct CDR3 sequences, about 21% of them present only once. About this clonotype: The antigen is unknown.

Sample: naive CD8+ T cells from blood, with Jurkat cell RNA spiked in. As for subset: FACS-sorted CD8+CD4-CCR7+CD45RA+ naive T cells. The sequence derives from a human donor in good health. Some libraries in this study had Jurkat cell RNA spiked in.

For the CDR3, the DNA is TGTGCCTGGAGTTCCCAGGGGCCTCAGCAGTTCTTC. Translated: CAWSSQGPQQFF. This sequence joins TRBV30 and TRBJ2-1; a possible D gene is TRBD1 (6 bases). With 2 bases removed from V and 11 bases from J, the gap between germline ends came to 13 bases. The CDR3 contains 12 residues. Germline CDR1 is GTSNPN and CDR2 is SVGIG (reference sequence).